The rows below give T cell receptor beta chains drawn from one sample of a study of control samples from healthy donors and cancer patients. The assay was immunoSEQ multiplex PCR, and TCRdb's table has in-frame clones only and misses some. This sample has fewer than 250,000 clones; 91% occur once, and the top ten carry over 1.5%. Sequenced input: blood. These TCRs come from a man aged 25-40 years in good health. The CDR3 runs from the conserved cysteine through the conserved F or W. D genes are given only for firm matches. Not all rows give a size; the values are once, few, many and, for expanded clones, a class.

CDR3aa: CASSLGDRGNEKLFF
CDR3nt: TGTGCCAGCAGCTTGGGGGACAGGGGTAATGAAAAACTGTTTTTT
d_gene: TRBD1
abundance: -
j_gene: TRBJ1-4
v_gene: TRBV11-2
len: 15

CDR3aa: CASSLSGTGDPDTQYF
CDR3nt: TGTGCCAGCAGCCTCTCCGGGACAGGGGATCCAGATACGCAGTATTTT
d_gene: TRBD1
abundance: once
j_gene: TRBJ2-3
v_gene: TRBV7-3
len: 16

CDR3aa: CASSRELEAFF
CDR3nt: TGTGCCAGCAGCCGCGAGCTTGAAGCTTTCTTT
d_gene: -
abundance: -
j_gene: TRBJ1-1
v_gene: TRBV5-6
len: 11

CDR3aa: CASREGRGTGELFF
CDR3nt: TGTGCCAGCAGAGAAGGGAGGGGGACCGGGGAGCTGTTTTTT
d_gene: -
abundance: -
j_gene: TRBJ2-2
v_gene: TRBV6-4
len: 14

CDR3aa: CASSPSGLNEQYF
CDR3nt: TGTGCCAGCAGCCCCTCCGGGCTCAACGAGCAGTACTTC
d_gene: -
abundance: -
j_gene: TRBJ2-7
v_gene: TRBV6-5
len: 13

CDR3aa: CASSWSGEGYNEQFF
CDR3nt: TGTGCCAGTAGTTGGTCGGGGGAAGGCTACAATGAGCAGTTCTTC
d_gene: -
abundance: -
j_gene: TRBJ2-1
v_gene: TRBV19
len: 15

CDR3aa: CASSNSINYGYTF
CDR3nt: TGTGCCAGCAGCAACAGCATTAACTATGGCTACACCTTC
d_gene: -
abundance: -
j_gene: TRBJ1-2
v_gene: TRBV28
len: 13

CDR3aa: CASRSTGSMDEQYF
CDR3nt: TGTGCCAGCAGATCGACAGGGAGTATGGACGAGCAGTACTTC
d_gene: TRBD1
abundance: -
j_gene: TRBJ2-7
v_gene: TRBV2
len: 14

CDR3aa: CASSPLSDTEAFF
CDR3nt: TGTGCCAGCAGTCCTCTTTCAGACACTGAAGCTTTCTTT
d_gene: -
abundance: -
j_gene: TRBJ1-1
v_gene: TRBV12-3/TRBV12-4
len: 13

CDR3aa: CASSPDRDAPLHF
CDR3nt: TGTGCCAGCAGCCCGGACAGGGACGCACCCCTCCACTTT
d_gene: TRBD1
abundance: -
j_gene: TRBJ1-6
v_gene: TRBV3-1/TRBV3-2
len: 13